The 3 T cell receptor beta chains given below trace back to one sample, sequenced in a study of OX40 agonist ivuxolimab in advanced cancers. Library preparation employed the immunoSEQ multiplex PCR assay. TCRdb re-hosts the immuneACCESS table, in-frame sequences only. Its copies lack some clones; in the studies checked, an unresolved V gene accounts for under half of them, and the cause for the rest is not known. The sample data list about 25,000 clones, and around 81% of these were observed just once. The ten largest clones represent 23% of the sample. Sequenced here: CD4+ or CD8+ T cells sorted from blood, sampled in a trial of the OX40 agonist ivuxolimab. All receptors derive from an adult with an advanced solid tumor such as melanoma, head and neck, liver or kidney cancer.

V gene TRBV11-2 combines with J gene TRBJ2-1; D ambiguous. V lost 5 bases and J lost 6, with 8 bases in between. The CDR3 has 12 residues. In germline, CDR1 is SGHAT, CDR2 FQNNGV. The DNA of the CDR3 is TGTGCCAGCAGCCCCTGGAGCAATGAGCAGTTCTTC. Translation: CASSPWSNEQFF.

The V gene is TRBV7-7, the J gene TRBJ1-1; no firm D call. Trimming took 3 bases from V and 1 from J, leaving 6 bases between them. Germline CDR1 and CDR2: SSHAT and FNYEAQ (reference sequence). The CDR3 extends over 13 amino acids. As DNA, the CDR3 is TGTGCCAGCAGCTTCCTTCCGAACACTGAAGCTTTCTTT. It codes for CASSFLPNTEAFF. Full variable domain (outside the CDR3, taken from reference TRBV7-7 and TRBJ1-1): GAGVSQSPRYKVTKRGQDVTLRCDPISSHATLYWYQQALGQGPEFLTYFNYEAQPDKSGLPSDRFSAERPEGSISTLTIQRTEQRDSAMYRCASSFLPNTEAFFGQGTRLTVV.

This rearrangement joins TRBV6-5 to TRBJ2-7; D might be TRBD2 (5 bases). The CDR3 covers 11 residues. The germline V gene encodes CDR1 MNHEY and CDR2 SVGAGI. V shed 5 bases and J shed 6 bases, with 8 bases lying between them. This CDR3 reads CASSTGIEQYF. CDR3 in DNA: TGTGCCAGCAGTACGGGGATCGAGCAGTACTTC.